These 11 T cell receptor beta chains originate from one sample sequenced in a study of T cells in Graves' hyperthyroidism and ophthalmopathy. RNA transcripts gave rise to amplified TCR beta CDR3 regions. An initial round of RT-PCR targeting the TCR CDR3 relied on the HTBI primer set. TCRdb redid the calling of the multiplex PCR reads with MiXCR, one entry per CDR3 protein. The data show about 52,000 distinct CDR3 sequences, roughly 50% seen once. The sample taken for sequencing was blood. The receptor source for this set is a woman aged 50 to 65 with Graves' ophthalmopathy.

This sequence joins TRBV6-2 or TRBV6-3 and TRBJ2-3; no definite D call. V lost 2 bases and J 8 bases, leaving 8 bases between the germline ends. This CDR3 contains 12 residues. From germline, CDR1 is MNHEY and CDR2 SVGEGT. The CDR3 spells CASSYGMGTQYF. Here the CDR3 DNA reads TGTGCCAGCAGTTACGGGATGGGTACGCAGTATTTT.

This clonotype appeared many times. J is TRBJ1-2 and V is TRBV28, with 8 bases aligning to TRBD1. This CDR3 comprises 12 residues. From germline, CDR1 is MDHEN and CDR2 SYDVKM. The J segment lost 7 bases and the V segment lost 5 bases, leaving 3 bases of the junction unmatched. The CDR3 bases are TGTGCCAGCAGTGAGACAGGGGCTGGCTACACCTTC. It translates to CASSETGAGYTF.

In this sample, this clonotype turned up many times. The CDR3 loop is CSARTTYEQYF. In DNA, the CDR3 is TGCAGTGCCCGGACAACCTACGAGCAGTACTTC. The chain recombines TRBV20-1 with TRBJ2-7, with D possibly matching TRBD1 (5 bases). V dropped 6 bases and J dropped 2 bases, with 8 bases sitting between them. Germline V gene sequence: CDR1 DFQATT, CDR2 SNEGSKA (reference sequence). This CDR3 comprises 11 residues.

This clonotype has at least ten counts. V gene TRBV20-1 combines with J gene TRBJ2-1, with TRBD2 identical over 13 bases. CDR3 length equals 18 residues. The germline gives CDR1 DFQATT, CDR2 SNEGSKA (reference sequence). V shed 3 bases and J 10 bases; nucleotides not matched to a gene: 18. The CDR3 region has the DNA TGCAGTGCTAGTCGGGACTTTGTAGGACTAGCGGGAGTACAGGAGCAGTTCTTC. Its translation is CSASRDFVGLAGVQEQFF.

Remarks on this clonotype: The conserved phenylalanine or tryptophan is not found at the CDR3 terminus, so this likely reflects a read error. Because the CDR3's place on the DNA is in doubt, the DNA is left out and the CDR3 is given as listed by TCRdb. The V gene is TRBV5-1, the J gene TRBJ2-2. Germline V gene data show CDR1 as SGHRS and CDR2 as YFSETQ. The CDR3 spans 12 residues, counting both ends. The CDR3 is CASNQENRELLL.

The chain links TRBV7-6 to TRBJ2-1; TRBD1 agrees at 7 bases. The CDR3 consists of 13 residues. Trimming at V came to 5 bases and at J to 15 bases, leaving 13 bases not matched to a gene. CDR1 is SGHVS, CDR2 FNYEAQ, per germline. The CDR3 bases are TGTGCCAGCAGCGCCGGGGAAGGGGGCTGGGCGTTCTTC. Its protein is CASSAGEGGWAFF.

This CDR3 reads CSAVRGGAAEKLFF. The CDR3 nucleotides are TGCAGTGCCGTTCGGGGGGGGGCCGCTGAAAAACTGTTTTTT. The chain couples TRBV20-1 to TRBJ1-4, with a tentative D call TRBD1 (6 bases). Germline assignment: CDR1 DFQATT and CDR2 SNEGSKA (reference sequence). CDR3 length: 14 amino acids. Trimming stripped 6 bases from V and 7 bases from J, with 18 bases between.

This chain connects TRBV6-1 to TRBJ2-3; 12 positions match TRBD2. The germline CDR1 and CDR2 sequences are MNHNS and SASEGT. The CDR3 spans 14 residues. J lost 11 bases, V lost 6 bases, and 9 bases had no gene match. CDR3 sequence: CASSSTSGSHEQYF. The CDR3 bases are TGTGCCAGCAGCTCGACTAGCGGGAGCCATGAGCAGTATTTT.

The chain is built from TRBV6-4 and TRBJ2-3; D not certain. Germline V CDR1 and CDR2: MRHNA, SNTAGT. The CDR3 is 12 amino acids. Trimming left V 3 bases short and J 2 bases short, with 3 bases between. The CDR3 DNA follows: TGTGCCAGCAGTGAAGCCACAGATACGCAGTATTTT. Translating gives CASSEATDTQYF.

This clonotype was detected many times. This chain joins TRBV13 and TRBJ1-5; D gene ambiguous. The CDR3 covers 15 residues. The germline V gene has CDR1 PRHDT and CDR2 FYEKMQ (reference sequence). Trimming pared 0 bases from V and 0 bases from J, leaving 6 bases between. The CDR3: CASSLGRNSNQPQHF. The CDR3 DNA is TGTGCCAGCAGCTTAGGGCGGAATAGCAATCAGCCCCAGCATTTT.

This clonotype is a singleton in its sample. The V call is TRBV7-8, the J call TRBJ2-7; TRBD2 agrees at 8 bases. From germline, CDR1 is SGHVS and CDR2 FQNEAQ. V shed 8 bases, J shed 3 bases, and the junction held 6 bases outside the gene matches. This CDR3 comprises 13 residues. CDR3 nucleotide sequence: TGTGCCAGCGTGTTGGCGGGAGGCTACGAGCAGTACTTC. As protein: CASVLAGGYEQYF.